The rows below give T cell receptor beta chains drawn from one sample of a study of CD8 T cells in ankylosing spondylitis. TCRdb re-called the 5' RACE reads through MiXCR, storing one row per CDR3 protein. The data hold 200,000 to 250,000 distinct CDR3 sequences, with around 18% observed a single time. What was sequenced was blood, either unsorted or a sorted T cell fraction (not recorded which). Source of these receptors: a male donor with ankylosing spondylitis. The CDR3 runs from the conserved cysteine through the conserved F or W. D genes are given only for firm matches. Where a row states a size, it is once, few, many or the class of an expanded clone; other rows omit it.

clone_size	d_call	j_call	v_call	cdr3_aa	cdr3_nt
few	.	TRBJ1-1	TRBV20-1	CSARDYGTNTEAFF	TGCAGTGCTAGAGATTACGGGACGAACACTGAAGCTTTCTTT
.	TRBD2	TRBJ2-4	TRBV11-2	CASSTPGLAGPQDSKNIQYF	TGTGCCAGCAGCACGCCGGGACTAGCGGGACCGCAGGATTCCAAAAACATTCAGTACTTC
.	.	TRBJ1-1	TRBV6-2/TRBV6-3	CASRRRGATEAFF	TGTGCCAGTAGGAGAAGGGGGGCGACTGAAGCTTTCTTT
few	.	TRBJ1-1	TRBV7-9	CASSHGHENTEAFF	TGTGCCAGCAGCCACGGACATGAGAACACTGAAGCTTTCTTT
few	TRBD2	TRBJ2-7	TRBV12-3/TRBV12-4	CASSGTSGRAVYEQYF	TGTGCCAGCAGTGGGACTAGCGGGAGGGCCGTGTACGAGCAGTACTTC
.	.	TRBJ1-2	TRBV9	CASTLDGNYGYTF	TGTGCCAGCACCCTGGACGGAAACTATGGCTACACCTTC
.	.	TRBJ2-5	TRBV9	CASSVDIAETQYF	TGTGCCAGCAGCGTAGATATAGCGGAGACCCAGTACTTC
few	.	TRBJ1-6	TRBV6-5	CASSLSDSLNSPLHF	TGTGCCAGCAGTTTGTCGGACAGCTTAAATTCACCCCTCCACTTT
many	.	TRBJ2-1	TRBV11-2	CASGAGYNEQFF	TGTGCCAGCGGGGCCGGATACAATGAGCAGTTCTTC
.	TRBD2	TRBJ2-2	TRBV11-3	CASSSRTSGPPGELFF	TGTGCCAGCAGCTCTCGGACTAGCGGGCCGCCCGGGGAGCTGTTTTTT
.	TRBD2	TRBJ2-7	TRBV10-3	CAISELGIAGSDEQYF	TGTGCCATCAGTGAATTAGGGATAGCGGGCTCGGACGAGCAGTACTTC
.	.	TRBJ2-7	TRBV4-3	CASSQDRGDSSYEQYF	TGCGCCAGCAGCCAAGATAGGGGGGACAGCTCCTACGAGCAGTACTTC
few	TRBD1	TRBJ2-4	TRBV29-1	CSVAPGQGKNIQYF	TGCAGCGTTGCCCCGGGACAGGGGAAAAACATTCAGTACTTC
.	.	TRBJ1-5	TRBV2	CASGWQVSNQPQHF	TGTGCCAGCGGTTGGCAGGTGAGCAATCAGCCCCAGCATTTT
few	TRBD2	TRBJ2-7	TRBV4-1	CASSQGYETGTSGRADYYEQYF	TGCGCCAGCAGCCAAGGATATGAGACCGGGACTAGCGGGAGGGCCGATTACTACGAGCAGTACTTC
few	.	TRBJ1-1	TRBV4-3	CASSQDLMESTEAFF	TGCGCCAGCAGCCAAGATCTAATGGAAAGCACTGAAGCTTTCTTT
few	.	TRBJ1-1	TRBV12-3/TRBV12-4	CASSLTIGTEAFF	TGTGCCAGCAGTTTAACGATTGGGACTGAAGCTTTCTTT
many	TRBD2	TRBJ2-1	TRBV7-9	CASSSARLAGTYNEQFF	TGTGCCAGCAGCTCCGCCCGACTAGCGGGAACCTACAATGAGCAGTTCTTC
once	.	TRBJ1-2	TRBV30	CACQLDGYTF	TGTGCCTGCCAGCTGGATGGCTACACCTTC
.	.	TRBJ2-3	TRBV6-5	CASSNVMADTQYF	TGTGCCAGCAGTAACGTTATGGCGGATACGCAGTATTTT
.	.	TRBJ1-3	TRBV12-3/TRBV12-4	CASSLQGDTIYF	TGTGCCAGCAGCTTACAGGGAGACACCATATATTTT
few	TRBD2	TRBJ2-2	TRBV20-1	CSAVPGLAGGPGAGELFF	TGCAGTGCTGTCCCGGGACTAGCGGGAGGGCCGGGGGCCGGGGAGCTGTTTTTT
.	.	TRBJ2-2	TRBV7-9	CASSLLLAVNTGELFF	TGTGCCAGCAGCTTACTTCTGGCTGTGAACACCGGGGAGCTGTTTTTT
few	.	TRBJ2-7	TRBV7-9	CASSSISYEQYF	TGTGCCAGCAGCTCCATCTCCTACGAGCAGTACTTC
few	.	TRBJ2-3	TRBV30	CAWSGHLVDTQYF	TGTGCCTGGAGCGGCCACTTGGTAGATACGCAGTATTTT
.	TRBD2	TRBJ2-3	TRBV20-1	CSARDERGNTDTQYF	TGCAGTGCTAGAGATGAGCGGGGGAACACAGATACGCAGTATTTT